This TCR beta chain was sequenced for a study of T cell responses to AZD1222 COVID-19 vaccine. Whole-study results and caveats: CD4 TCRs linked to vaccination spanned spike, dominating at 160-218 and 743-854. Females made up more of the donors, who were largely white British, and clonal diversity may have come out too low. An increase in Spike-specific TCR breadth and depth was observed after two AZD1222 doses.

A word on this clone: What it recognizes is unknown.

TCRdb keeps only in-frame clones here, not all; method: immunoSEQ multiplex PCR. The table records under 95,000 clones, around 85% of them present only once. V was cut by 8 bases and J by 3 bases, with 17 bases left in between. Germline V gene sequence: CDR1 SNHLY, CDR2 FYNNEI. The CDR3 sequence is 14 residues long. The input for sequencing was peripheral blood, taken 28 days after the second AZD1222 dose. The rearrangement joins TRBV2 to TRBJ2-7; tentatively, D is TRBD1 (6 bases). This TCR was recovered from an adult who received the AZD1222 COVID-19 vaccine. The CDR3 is CASFPEQGVYEQYF. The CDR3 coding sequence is TGTGCCAGCTTTCCCGAACAGGGCGTCTACGAGCAGTACTTC. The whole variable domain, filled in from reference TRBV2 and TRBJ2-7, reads EPEVTQTPSHQVTQMGQEVILRCVPISNHLYFYWYRQILGQKVEFLVSFYNNEISEKSEIFDDQFSVERPDGSNFTLKIRSTKLEDSAMYFCASFPEQGVYEQYFGPGTRLTVT.